These 2 T cell receptor beta chains came from one sample sequenced in a study of blood T cell repertoires in COVID-19. Sequencing was performed with immunoSEQ multiplex PCR; in TCRdb, only in-frame clones are kept and a portion is missing. Of approximately 320,000 clones listed, around 85% are singletons. Input material: peripheral blood. The source of these receptors is a human donor in a cohort sampled during active COVID-19.

This clone was counted many times. The chain carries TRBV25-1 and TRBJ1-5, with 7 nucleotides matching TRBD1. This CDR3 contains 14 residues. Germline V gene sequence: CDR1 MGHDK, CDR2 SYGVNS. The ends lost 0 bases at V and 7 bases at J; junction bases unmatched: 3. In nucleotides, the CDR3 is TGTGCCAGCAGTGAATATGAAGGGGGCCAGCCCCAGCATTTT. It codes for CASSEYEGGQPQHF.

V usage is TRBV24-1 and J usage is TRBJ2-7; 10 bases line up with TRBD1. The CDR3 has 15 residues. Germline-derived CDR1 and CDR2 are KGHDR and SFDVKD. After removal of 7 bases from V and 4 bases from J, the junction contained 9 bases not matched to a gene. CDR3 nucleotides: TGTGCCACCAGCGCCCCAGGACAGGGGGGTTACGAGCAGTACTTC. This gives the protein CATSAPGQGGYEQYF.